This T cell receptor (beta chain) was captured by sequencing in a study of control samples from healthy donors and cancer patients. Profiled with immunoSEQ multiplex PCR; TCRdb holds only in-frame clones, not every one. The sample includes about 120,000 clones, 70% to 90% seen only once; the top ten take approximately 37%. The CDR3 loop spans 14 amino acids. Germline V lookup: CDR1 SNHLY, CDR2 FYNNEI. V lost 8 bases and J lost 8, with 19 bases in between. The chain joins TRBV2 to TRBJ2-1; TRBD2 might be the D (5 bases). The sequenced sample consisted of blood. This receptor was obtained from a man aged 50 to 60 in good health. The CDR3 DNA follows: TGTGCCAGCTTGATCGGCCCGGGGTCTGATGAGCAGTTCTTC. This gives the protein CASLIGPGSDEQFF.